This T cell receptor beta chain was documented in a study of blood T cell repertoires in COVID-19. CDR1 is LNHDA, CDR2 SQIVND, per germline (reference sequence). V was clipped by 6 bases and J by 8 bases, with 10 bases between them. The CDR3 extends over 12 amino acids. TCRdb's copy holds only in-frame clones and misses some; the assay was immunoSEQ multiplex PCR. The sample carries a few hundred thousand clones, around 84% recorded once. This clonotype originated in a woman aged 45-60 years who had recovered from COVID-19. Sequenced material: PBMCs or T cells enriched from blood (not recorded which). This chain uses TRBV19 with TRBJ1-4, with unresolved D. CDR3 sequence reads: CASRDYGEKLFF. CDR3 coding DNA: TGTGCCAGTAGGGACTATGGCGAAAAACTGTTTTTT.